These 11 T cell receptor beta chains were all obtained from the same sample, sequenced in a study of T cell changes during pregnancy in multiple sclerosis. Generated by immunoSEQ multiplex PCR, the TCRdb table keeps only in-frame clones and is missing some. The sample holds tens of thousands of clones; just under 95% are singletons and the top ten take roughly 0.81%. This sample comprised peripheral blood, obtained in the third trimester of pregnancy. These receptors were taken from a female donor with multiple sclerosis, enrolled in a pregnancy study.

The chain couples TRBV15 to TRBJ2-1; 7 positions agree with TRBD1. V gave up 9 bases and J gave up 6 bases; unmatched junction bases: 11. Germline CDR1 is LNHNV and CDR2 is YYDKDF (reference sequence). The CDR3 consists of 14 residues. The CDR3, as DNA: TGTGCCACAGCAGGGGGTGGTCTTGGCAATGAGCAGTTCTTC. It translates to CATAGGGLGNEQFF.

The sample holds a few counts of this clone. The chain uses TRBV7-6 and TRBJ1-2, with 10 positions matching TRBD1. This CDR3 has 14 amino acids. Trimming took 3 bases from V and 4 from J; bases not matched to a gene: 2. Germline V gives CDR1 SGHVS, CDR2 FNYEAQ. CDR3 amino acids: CASSFGQGGYGYTF. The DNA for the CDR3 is TGTGCCAGCAGCTTCGGACAGGGGGGCTATGGCTACACCTTC.

Here the CDR3 DNA reads TGTGCCAGCAGATACGAGGACAGGGTTCACAATGAGCAGTTCTTC. Its translation is CASRYEDRVHNEQFF. This rearrangement joins TRBV28 to TRBJ2-1; 8 nucleotides agree with TRBD1. Per germline, CDR1 MDHEN and CDR2 SYDVKM. CDR3 length: 15 amino acids. Unmatched junction bases numbered 9, after V lost 6 bases and J lost 5 bases. Supplemented by reference TRBV28 and TRBJ2-1, the full variable domain reads DVKVTQSSRYLVKRTGEKVFLECVQDMDHENMFWYRQDPGLGLRLIYFSYDVKMKEKGDIPEGYSVSREKKERFSLILESASTNQTSMYLCASRYEDRVHNEQFFGPGTRLTVL.

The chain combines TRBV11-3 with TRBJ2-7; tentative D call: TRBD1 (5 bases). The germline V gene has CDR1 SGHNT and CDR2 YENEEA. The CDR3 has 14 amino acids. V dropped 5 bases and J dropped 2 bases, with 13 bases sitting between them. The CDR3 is CASSHQGETYEQYF. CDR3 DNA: TGTGCCAGCAGCCATCAAGGGGAAACCTACGAGCAGTACTTC.

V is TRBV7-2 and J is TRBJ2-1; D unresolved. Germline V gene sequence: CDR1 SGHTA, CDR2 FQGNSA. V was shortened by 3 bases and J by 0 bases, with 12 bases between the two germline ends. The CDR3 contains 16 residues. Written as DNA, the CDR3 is TGTGCCAGCAGCTTCGACACCACGAGCTCCTACAATGAGCAGTTCTTC. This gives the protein CASSFDTTSSYNEQFF.

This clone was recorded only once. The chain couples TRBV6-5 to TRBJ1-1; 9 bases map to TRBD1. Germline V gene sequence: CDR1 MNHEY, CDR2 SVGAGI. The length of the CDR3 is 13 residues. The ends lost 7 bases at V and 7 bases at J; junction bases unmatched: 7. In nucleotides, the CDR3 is TGTGCCAGCAAACTGGACAGGGGAGGTGAAGCTTTCTTT. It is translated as CASKLDRGGEAFF.

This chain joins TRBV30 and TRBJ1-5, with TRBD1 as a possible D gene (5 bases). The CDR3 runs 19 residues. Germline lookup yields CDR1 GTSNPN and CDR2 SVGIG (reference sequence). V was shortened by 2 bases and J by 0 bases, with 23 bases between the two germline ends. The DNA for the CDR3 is TGTGCCTGGAGTTTTACAATGGCCGCCGGGGGGGATAGCAATCAGCCCCAGCATTTT. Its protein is CAWSFTMAAGGDSNQPQHF.

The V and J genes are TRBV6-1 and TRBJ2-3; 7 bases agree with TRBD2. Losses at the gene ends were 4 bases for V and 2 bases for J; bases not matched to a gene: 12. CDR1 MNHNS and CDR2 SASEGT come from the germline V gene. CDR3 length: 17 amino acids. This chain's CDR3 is CASSAEGLPTSTDTQYF. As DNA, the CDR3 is TGTGCCAGCAGTGCCGAGGGACTACCCACCTCCACAGATACGCAGTATTTT.

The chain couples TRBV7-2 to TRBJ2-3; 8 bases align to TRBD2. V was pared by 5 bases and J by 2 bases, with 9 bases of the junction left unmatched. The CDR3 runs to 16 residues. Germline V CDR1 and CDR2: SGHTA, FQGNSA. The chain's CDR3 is CASSRGPSGFTDTQYF. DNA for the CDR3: TGTGCCAGCAGCCGAGGGCCTAGCGGGTTCACAGATACGCAGTATTTT. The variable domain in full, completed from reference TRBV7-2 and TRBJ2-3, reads GAGVSQSPSNKVTEKGKDVELRCDPISGHTALYWYRQSLGQGLEFLIYFQGNSAPDKSGLPSDRFSAERTGGSVSTLTIQRTQQEDSAVYLCASSRGPSGFTDTQYFGPGTRLTVL.

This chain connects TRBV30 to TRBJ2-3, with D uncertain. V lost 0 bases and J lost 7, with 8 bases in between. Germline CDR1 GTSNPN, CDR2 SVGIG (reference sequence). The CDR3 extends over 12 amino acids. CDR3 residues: CAWSVLLNTQYF. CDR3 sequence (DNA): TGTGCCTGGAGTGTACTACTCAATACGCAGTATTTT.

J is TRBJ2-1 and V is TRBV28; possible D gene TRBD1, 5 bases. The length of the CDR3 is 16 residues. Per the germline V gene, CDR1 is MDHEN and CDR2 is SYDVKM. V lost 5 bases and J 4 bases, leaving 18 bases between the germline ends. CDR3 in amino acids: CASSPALQGGYNEQFF. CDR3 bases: TGTGCCAGCAGTCCCGCCCTGCAGGGTGGGTACAATGAGCAGTTCTTC.